Sequencing of this T cell receptor beta chain was carried out in a study of blood T cell repertoires in COVID-19. Whole-study context: Specimens from acute and convalescent COVID-19 originated in the United States, Italy and Spain. The analysed material was cDNA or gDNA that came from T cells, B-cell-depleted T cells, or PBMCs.

The V gene end was trimmed by 11 bases and the J gene end by 4 bases; junction bases not matched to a gene: 12. The CDR3 totals 15 residues. Per germline, CDR1 SEHNR and CDR2 FQNEAQ (reference sequence). Authors' processing steps: Amplification of reference gene primers provided the estimated nucleated cell counts. Libraries were prepared by immunoSEQ multiplex PCR; TCRdb keeps only in-frame clonotypes and omits some of them. V and J calls and clone size are given by that table; D and trimming were obtained from the DNA. The data contain 200,000 to 250,000 clones, 85% to 90% of them seen just once; the ten biggest clones take up 2% to 2.5%.

The clonotype originates from a woman aged 50 to 60 with acute or convalescent COVID-19. The sample was peripheral blood. This chain uses TRBV7-9 with TRBJ2-2; 8 bases match TRBD2. This CDR3 is CASPPREGVTGELFF. In nucleotides, the CDR3 is TGTGCCTCCCCCCCCCGGGAGGGGGTCACCGGGGAGCTGTTTTTT.